This TCR beta chain was identified in a study of blood T cells in healthy people across ages. A second PCR of roughly 7 to 11 cycles used a sample-barcoded 5' primer and a J-beta primer mix. TCRdb processed the 5' RACE reads anew with MiXCR; each CDR3 protein has one entry. The sample carries over 1,500,000 distinct CDR3 sequences, around 48% recorded once. As concerns this clonotype: No antigen is known for it.

Whole-study results and caveats: Greater diversity and more naive CD4+ cells were seen in long-lived donors than in aged donors. A roughly linear age-dependent decrease characterized TCR beta diversity per million T cells.

V gave up 1 base and J gave up 6 bases; unmatched junction bases: 5. Germline loops: CDR1 SGHRS, CDR2 YFSETQ. The CDR3 covers 14 residues. The sample comprised blood. The V and J genes are TRBV5-1 and TRBJ1-2; TRBD1 matches at 8 bases. This receptor was identified in a woman aged 40-49 years in good health. CDR3 residues: CASSLTGGSHGYTF. Here the CDR3 DNA reads TGCGCCAGCAGCTTGACAGGGGGATCCCATGGCTACACCTTC.